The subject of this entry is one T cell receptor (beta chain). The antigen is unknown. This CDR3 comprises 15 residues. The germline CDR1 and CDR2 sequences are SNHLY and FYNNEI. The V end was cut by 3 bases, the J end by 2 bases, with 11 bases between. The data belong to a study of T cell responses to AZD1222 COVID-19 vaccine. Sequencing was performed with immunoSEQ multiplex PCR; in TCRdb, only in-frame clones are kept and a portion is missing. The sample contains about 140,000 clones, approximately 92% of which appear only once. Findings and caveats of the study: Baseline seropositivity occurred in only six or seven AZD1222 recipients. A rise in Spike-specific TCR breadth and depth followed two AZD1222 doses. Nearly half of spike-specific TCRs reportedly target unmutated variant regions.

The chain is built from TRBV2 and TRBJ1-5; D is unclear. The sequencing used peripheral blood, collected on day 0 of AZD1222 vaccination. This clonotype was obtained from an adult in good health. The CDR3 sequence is CASSDGGIGNQPQHF. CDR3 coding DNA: TGTGCCAGCAGTGACGGTGGTATCGGCAATCAGCCCCAGCATTTT.